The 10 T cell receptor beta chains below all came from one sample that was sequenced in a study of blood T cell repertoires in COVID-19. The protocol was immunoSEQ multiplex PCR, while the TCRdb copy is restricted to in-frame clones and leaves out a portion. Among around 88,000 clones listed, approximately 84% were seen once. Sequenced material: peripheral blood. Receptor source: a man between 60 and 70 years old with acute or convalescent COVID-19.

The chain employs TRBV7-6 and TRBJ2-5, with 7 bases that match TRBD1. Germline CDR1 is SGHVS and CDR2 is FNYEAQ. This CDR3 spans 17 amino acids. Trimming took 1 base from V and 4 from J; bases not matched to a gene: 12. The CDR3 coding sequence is TGTGCCAGCAGCTTAGGGACAGGTCTGGGGTACGCAGAGACCCAGTACTTC. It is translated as CASSLGTGLGYAETQYF.

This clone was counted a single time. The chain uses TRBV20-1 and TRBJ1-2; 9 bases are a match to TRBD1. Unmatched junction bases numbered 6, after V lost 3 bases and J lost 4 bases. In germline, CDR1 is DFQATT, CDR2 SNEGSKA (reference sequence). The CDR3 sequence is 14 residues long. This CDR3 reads CSASGDRVGYGYTF. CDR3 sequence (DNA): TGCAGTGCTAGTGGGGACAGGGTGGGCTATGGCTACACCTTC.

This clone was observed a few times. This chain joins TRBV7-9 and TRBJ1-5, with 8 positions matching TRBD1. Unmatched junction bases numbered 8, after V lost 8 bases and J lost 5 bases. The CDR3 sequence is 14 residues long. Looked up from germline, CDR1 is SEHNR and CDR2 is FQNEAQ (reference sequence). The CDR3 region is CASQSDRDYQPQHF. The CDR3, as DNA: TGTGCCAGCCAATCGGACAGGGACTATCAGCCCCAGCATTTT.

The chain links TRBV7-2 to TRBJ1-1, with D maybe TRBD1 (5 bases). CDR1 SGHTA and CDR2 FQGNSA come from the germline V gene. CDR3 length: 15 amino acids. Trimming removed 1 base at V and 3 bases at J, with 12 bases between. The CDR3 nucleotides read TGTGCCAGCAGCTTAGGGGGCTCCAGCTACACTGAAGCTTTCTTT. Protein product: CASSLGGSSYTEAFF.

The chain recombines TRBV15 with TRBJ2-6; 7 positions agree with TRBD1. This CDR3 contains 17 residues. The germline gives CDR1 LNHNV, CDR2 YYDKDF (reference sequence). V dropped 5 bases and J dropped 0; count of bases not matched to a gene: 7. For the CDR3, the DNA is TGTGCCACCAGCCGAGGGACAGCTCCCTCTGGGGCCAACGTCCTGACTTTC. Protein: CATSRGTAPSGANVLTF. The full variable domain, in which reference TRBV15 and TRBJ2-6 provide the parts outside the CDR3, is DAMVIQNPRYQVTQFGKPVTLSCSQTLNHNVMYWYQQKSSQAPKLLFHYYDKDFNNEADTPDNFQSRRPNTSFCFLDIRSPGLGDTAMYLCATSRGTAPSGANVLTFGAGSRLTVL.

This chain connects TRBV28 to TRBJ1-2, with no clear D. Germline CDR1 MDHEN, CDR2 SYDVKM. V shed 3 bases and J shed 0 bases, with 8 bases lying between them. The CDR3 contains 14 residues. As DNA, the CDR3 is TGTGCCAGCAGTTTCCGGGTTACTAACTATGGCTACACCTTC. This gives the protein CASSFRVTNYGYTF.

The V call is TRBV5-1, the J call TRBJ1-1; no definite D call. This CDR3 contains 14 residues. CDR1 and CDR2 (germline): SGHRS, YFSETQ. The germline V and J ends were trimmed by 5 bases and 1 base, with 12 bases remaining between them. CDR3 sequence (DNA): TGCGCCAGCAGTTCGTCCCCACAGAACACTGAAGCTTTCTTT. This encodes CASSSSPQNTEAFF. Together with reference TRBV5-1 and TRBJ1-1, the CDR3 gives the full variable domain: KAGVTQTPRYLIKTRGQQVTLSCSPISGHRSVSWYQQTPGQGLQFLFEYFSETQRNKGNFPGRFSGRQFSNSRSEMNVSTLELGDSALYLCASSSSPQNTEAFFGQGTRLTVV.

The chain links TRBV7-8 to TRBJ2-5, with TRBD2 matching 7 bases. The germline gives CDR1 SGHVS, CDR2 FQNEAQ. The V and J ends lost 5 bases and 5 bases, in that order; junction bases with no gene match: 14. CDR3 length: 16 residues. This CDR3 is CASSPNGLVIWETQYF. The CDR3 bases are TGTGCCAGCAGCCCTAACGGACTAGTTATATGGGAGACCCAGTACTTC. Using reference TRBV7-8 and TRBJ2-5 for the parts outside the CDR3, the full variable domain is GAGVSQSPRYKVAKRGQDVALRCDPISGHVSLFWYQQALGQGPEFLTYFQNEAQLDKSGLPSDRFFAERPEGSVSTLKIQRTQQEDSAVYLCASSPNGLVIWETQYFGPGTRLLVL.

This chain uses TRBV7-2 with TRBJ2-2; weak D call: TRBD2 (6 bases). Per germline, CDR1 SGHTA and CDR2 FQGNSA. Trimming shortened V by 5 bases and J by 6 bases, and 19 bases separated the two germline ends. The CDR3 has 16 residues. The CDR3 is CASSRGITWAAGELFF. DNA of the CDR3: TGTGCCAGCAGCCGCGGGATTACTTGGGCTGCCGGGGAGCTGTTTTTT.

The CDR3 DNA reads as TGTGCCAGCAGTTACCTCCCGGGAACCCAGCATTTT. Amino acids: CASSYLPGTQHF. The chain employs TRBV6-2 or TRBV6-3 and TRBJ1-5, with D unclear. V lost 2 bases and J lost 11, with 10 bases in between. From germline, CDR1 is MNHEY and CDR2 SVGEGT. The CDR3 contains 12 residues.